The present T cell receptor (beta chain) was sequenced within a study of blood T cells in healthy people across ages. V lost 6 bases to trimming and J lost 6 bases, with 21 bases between them. Germline-derived CDR1 and CDR2 are SEHNR and FQNEAQ (reference sequence). The CDR3 spans 15 residues. A sample-barcoded 5' primer and a J-beta primer mix were used in a second PCR of roughly 7 to 12 cycles. MiXCR, applied by TCRdb to the 5' RACE reads, yields one record per CDR3 protein. The sample contains hundreds of thousands of distinct CDR3 sequences, around 25% of which appear only once. Drawing of peripheral blood yielded roughly 10 milliliters from each donor. At least 6.5 million PBMCs were isolated per sample. This clonotype showed up just a few times. The sample also formed part of further work on T cells of mothers and their children. As that study records: Extraction yielded RNA that went, in full, into cDNA synthesis at approximately 1.5 ug per 15 ul. Similar thymic selection effects on TCR recombination output appear in pairs, both related and unrelated.

Sequencing was carried out using blood. The clonotype comes from a boy aged 5 to 17 in good health. The chain uses TRBV7-9 and TRBJ2-7; D might be TRBD1 or TRBD2, each matching 5 bases. This chain's CDR3 is CASSSPRGRDREQYF. CDR3 nucleotide sequence: TGTGCCAGCAGTTCACCCCGGGGCAGGGATCGCGAGCAGTACTTC.